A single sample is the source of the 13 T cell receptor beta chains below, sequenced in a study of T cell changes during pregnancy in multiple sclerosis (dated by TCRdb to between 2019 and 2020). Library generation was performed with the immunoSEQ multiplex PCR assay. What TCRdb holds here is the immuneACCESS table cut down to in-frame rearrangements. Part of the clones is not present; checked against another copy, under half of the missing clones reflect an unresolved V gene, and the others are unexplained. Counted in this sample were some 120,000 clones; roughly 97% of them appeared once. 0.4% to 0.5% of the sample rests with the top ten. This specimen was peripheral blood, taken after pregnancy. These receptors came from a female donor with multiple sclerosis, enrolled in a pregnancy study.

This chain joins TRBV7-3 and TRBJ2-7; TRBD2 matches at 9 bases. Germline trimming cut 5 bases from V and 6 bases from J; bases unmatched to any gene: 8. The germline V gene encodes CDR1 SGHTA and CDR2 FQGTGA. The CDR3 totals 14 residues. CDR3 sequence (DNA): TGTGCCAGCAGCCATAGCGGGAGAAATGGCGAGCAGTACTTC. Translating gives CASSHSGRNGEQYF.

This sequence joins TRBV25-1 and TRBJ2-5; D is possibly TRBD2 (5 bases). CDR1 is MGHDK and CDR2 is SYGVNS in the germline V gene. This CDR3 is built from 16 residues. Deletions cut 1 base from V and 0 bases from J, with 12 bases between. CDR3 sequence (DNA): TGTGCCAGCAGTGAATTGCGGGTCGGGTACCAAGAGACCCAGTACTTC. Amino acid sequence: CASSELRVGYQETQYF.

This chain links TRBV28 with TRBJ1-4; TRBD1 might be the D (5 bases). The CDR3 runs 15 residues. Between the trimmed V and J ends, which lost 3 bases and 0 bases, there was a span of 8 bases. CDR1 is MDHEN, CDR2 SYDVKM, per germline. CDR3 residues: CASSFLRATNEKLFF. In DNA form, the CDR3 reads TGTGCCAGCAGTTTCCTCAGGGCAACTAATGAAAAACTGTTTTTT.

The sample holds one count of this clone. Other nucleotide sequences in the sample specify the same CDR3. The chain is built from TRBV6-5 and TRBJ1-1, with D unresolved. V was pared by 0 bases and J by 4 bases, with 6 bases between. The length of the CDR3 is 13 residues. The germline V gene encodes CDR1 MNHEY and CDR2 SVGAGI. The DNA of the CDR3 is TGTGCCAGCAGTTACTCAGCGGGCACTGAAGCTTTCTTT. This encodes CASSYSAGTEAFF.

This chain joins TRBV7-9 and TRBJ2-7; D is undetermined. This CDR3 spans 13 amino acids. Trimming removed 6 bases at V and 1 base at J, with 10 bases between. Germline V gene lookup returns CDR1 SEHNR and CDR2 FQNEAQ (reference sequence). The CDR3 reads CASSWFQSYEQYF. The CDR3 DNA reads TGTGCCAGCAGTTGGTTTCAGTCCTACGAGCAGTACTTC.

The CDR3 loop reads CASSPVGGRYEQYF. The CDR3 coding sequence is TGTGCCAGCAGCCCCGTGGGGGGGAGGTACGAGCAGTACTTC. The J gene is TRBJ2-7, the V gene TRBV13; 7 positions agree with TRBD2. The J segment lost 4 bases and the V segment lost 5 bases, leaving 8 bases of the junction unmatched. The germline gives CDR1 PRHDT, CDR2 FYEKMQ (reference sequence). The CDR3 runs 14 residues.

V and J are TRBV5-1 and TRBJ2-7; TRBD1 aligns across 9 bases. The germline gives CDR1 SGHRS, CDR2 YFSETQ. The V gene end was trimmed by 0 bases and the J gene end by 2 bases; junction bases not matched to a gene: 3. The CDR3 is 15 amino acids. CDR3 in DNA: TGCGCCAGCAGCTTGGCGGGGACAGGGACCTACGAGCAGTACTTC. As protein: CASSLAGTGTYEQYF.

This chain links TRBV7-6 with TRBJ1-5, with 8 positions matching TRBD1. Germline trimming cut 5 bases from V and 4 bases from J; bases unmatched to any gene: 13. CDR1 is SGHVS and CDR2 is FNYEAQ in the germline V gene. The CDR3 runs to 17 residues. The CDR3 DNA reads TGTGCCAGCAGCCCCGGGACAGGTACACCGGGTAATCAGCCCCAGCATTTT. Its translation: CASSPGTGTPGNQPQHF.

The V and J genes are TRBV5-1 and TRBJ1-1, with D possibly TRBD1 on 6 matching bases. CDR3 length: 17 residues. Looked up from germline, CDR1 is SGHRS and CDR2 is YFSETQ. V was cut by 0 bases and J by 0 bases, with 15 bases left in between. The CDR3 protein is CASSLAGGGIMNTEAFF. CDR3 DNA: TGCGCCAGCAGCTTGGCCGGGGGGGGCATCATGAACACTGAAGCTTTCTTT.

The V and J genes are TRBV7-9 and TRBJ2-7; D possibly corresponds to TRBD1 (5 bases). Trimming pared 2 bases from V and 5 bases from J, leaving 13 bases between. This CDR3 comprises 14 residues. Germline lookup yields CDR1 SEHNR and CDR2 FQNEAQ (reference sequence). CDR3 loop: CASSLITGADEQYF. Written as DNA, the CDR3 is TGTGCCAGCAGCTTAATAACAGGCGCCGACGAGCAGTACTTC.

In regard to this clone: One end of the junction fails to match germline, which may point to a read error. The CDR3 coding sequence is TGCAGCGCCGCTCCGGGATACTATGACTACACCTTC. Translated, it gives CSAAPGYYDYTF. The chain links TRBV29-1 to TRBJ1-2; D not resolved. CDR1 and CDR2 (germline): SQVTM, ANQGSEA. This CDR3 is 12 amino acids long.

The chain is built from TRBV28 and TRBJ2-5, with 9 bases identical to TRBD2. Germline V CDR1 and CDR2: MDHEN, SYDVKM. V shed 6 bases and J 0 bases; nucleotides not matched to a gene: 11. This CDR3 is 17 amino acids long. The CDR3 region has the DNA TGTGCCAGCAGGTCGGCTAGCGGGATGCAGTACCAAGAGACCCAGTACTTC. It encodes CASRSASGMQYQETQYF.

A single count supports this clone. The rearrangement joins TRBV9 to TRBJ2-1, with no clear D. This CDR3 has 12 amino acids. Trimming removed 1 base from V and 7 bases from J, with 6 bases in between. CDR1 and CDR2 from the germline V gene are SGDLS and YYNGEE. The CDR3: CASSVIQNEQFF. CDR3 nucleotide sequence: TGTGCCAGCAGCGTAATCCAGAATGAGCAGTTCTTC.